This T cell receptor (beta chain) was found in a study of blood T cell repertoires in COVID-19. Study-level information: Whether acute or convalescent, the COVID-19 samples came from the United States, Italy and Spain. T cells, B-cell-depleted T cells, or PBMCs supplied cDNA or gDNA.

This table comes from immunoSEQ multiplex PCR, and its TCRdb copy is limited to in-frame clones, with some not included. The data hold 450,000 or so clones, with roughly 88% observed a single time. V gave up 2 bases and J gave up 4 bases; unmatched junction bases: 2. This CDR3 has 15 amino acids. From germline, CDR1 is KGHSH and CDR2 LQKENI. Sequencing was done on a sample of PBMCs or T cells enriched from blood (not recorded which). The TCR originated in a man aged 18 to 29 who had recovered from COVID-19. The chain joins TRBV18 to TRBJ1-1, with TRBD1 matching over 12 bases. This chain's CDR3 is CASSPGTGGGTEAFF. CDR3 DNA: TGTGCCAGCTCACCAGGGACAGGGGGCGGCACTGAAGCTTTCTTT.